This TCR beta chain is from a study of blood T cell repertoires in COVID-19. Study-level information: The United States, Italy and Spain provided the acute and convalescent COVID-19 samples. Sample material is recorded as cDNA or gDNA derived from T cells, B-cell-depleted T cells, or PBMCs.

The CDR3 is 13 residues long. Germline V gene sequence: CDR1 SGHTS, CDR2 YDEGEE. V was clipped by 4 bases and J by 4 bases, with 11 bases between them. Original analysis: It was from reference gene primer amplification that nucleated cell counts were estimated. This table comes from immunoSEQ multiplex PCR, and its TCRdb copy is limited to in-frame clones, with some not included. The DNA gave D and trimming, while V, J and clone size come from that table. The sample consists of 77,000 or so clones, about 74% of them appearing once. This sequence joins TRBV5-8 and TRBJ1-1; tentatively, D is TRBD1 (5 bases). Sequencing was carried out using peripheral blood. The TCR comes from a human donor with acute or convalescent COVID-19. The donor label of this sample is uncertain. The CDR3 DNA follows: TGTGCCAGCAGCAGGGGAATCGGCACTGAAGCTTTCTTT. Translated: CASSRGIGTEAFF.